This T cell receptor (beta chain) was documented in a study of blood T cell repertoires in COVID-19. Study overall: COVID-19 samples collected from the United States, Italy and Spain covered acute and convalescent phases.

Germline V lookup: CDR1 LNHNV, CDR2 YYDKDF (reference sequence). This CDR3 contains 14 residues. The V and J ends lost 0 bases and 2 bases respectively, with 8 bases between them. Sequenced by immunoSEQ multiplex PCR; TCRdb stores in-frame clones only, minus some. This sample yields fewer than 150,000 clones, of which 84% are seen a single time; approximately 6.5% belongs to the top ten. The receptor was isolated from a human donor in a cohort sampled during active COVID-19. Source material: peripheral blood. The chain links TRBV15 to TRBJ2-7; D unresolved. The CDR3 loop reads CATSREGATYEQYF. For the CDR3, the DNA is TGTGCCACCAGCAGAGAAGGAGCGACCTACGAGCAGTACTTC.